There are many counts of the clone carrying this T cell receptor (beta chain). The sample originates from a study of molecular identifiers for immune sequencing clone quantification. Across the whole study: Naive CD8 RNA (about 19,000 or 110,000 cells) was divided into five aliquots, with four sequenced.

It was with previously described methods and listed TCR primers that bulk TCR libraries were made. One entry per CDR3 protein results from TCRdb running MiXCR on the PCR reads. The sample shows some 100,000 distinct CDR3 sequences, about 35% of them seen only once. Trimming took 5 bases from V and 4 from J, leaving 14 bases between them. Germline V gives CDR1 MNHEY, CDR2 SVGAGI. The CDR3 sequence is 14 residues long. V usage is TRBV6-5 and J usage is TRBJ1-1; D gene unclear. This receptor was obtained from a human donor in good health. Some libraries in this study had Jurkat cell RNA spiked in. The sequencing sample was made of naive CD8+ T cells from blood, with Jurkat cell RNA spiked in. Subset described: FACS-sorted CD8+CD4-CCR7+CD45RA+ naive T cells. The CDR3 sequence is CASSGPGDTTEAFF. The CDR3 DNA reads as TGTGCCAGCAGTGGTCCAGGTGATACCACTGAAGCTTTCTTT.